This T cell receptor (beta chain) derives from a study of yellow fever vaccine responses in identical twins. Study-wide results and limits: Reportedly, the T cell response mounted by twins to vaccine seemed partly convergent, partly personalized.

TCRdb passed the RT-PCR reads through MiXCR, listing each CDR3 protein once. This table holds roughly 1,700 distinct CDR3 sequences, roughly four fifths found once. V lost 0 bases to trimming and J lost 1 base, with 3 bases between them. CDR1 and CDR2 from the germline V gene are MGHRA and YSYEKL. The CDR3 totals 13 residues. Comments on this clonotype: Its specificity is not known.

The sequencing used T cells from blood (PBMCs), unsorted or a sorted subset (not recorded which), collected before or after yellow fever vaccination (not recorded which). The chain links TRBV4-1 to TRBJ1-2; D gene unclear. The receptor's source is a female donor who received the yellow fever vaccine. The CDR3 sequence: CASSQELNYGYTF. The CDR3, as DNA: TGCGCCAGCAGCCAAGAACTTAACTATGGCTACACCTTC.